This TCR beta chain was found in a study of T cell responses to AZD1222 COVID-19 vaccine. Turning to this clone: Its antigen is undetermined.

Second-dose schedules of about 4 or about 12 weeks were combined. The assay was immunoSEQ multiplex PCR, and TCRdb's table has in-frame clones only and misses some. The sample includes roughly 200,000 clones, about 89% of them seen just once. V was trimmed by 8 bases and J by 4 bases, leaving 20 bases between them. The germline CDR1 and CDR2 sequences are SNHLY and FYNNEI. The CDR3 sequence is 15 residues long. The study's findings and limits: Within unmutated variant regions lay the reported targets of nearly half of spike-specific TCRs. In a largely white British group with more females than males, clonal diversity was possibly underestimated. Two AZD1222 administrations were followed by greater Spike-specific TCR breadth and depth.

The origin of this receptor is an adult who received the AZD1222 COVID-19 vaccine. This material consisted of peripheral blood, taken 28 days after the second AZD1222 dose. The chain carries TRBV2 and TRBJ1-1; D gene ambiguous. The chain's CDR3 is CASARNNIVRTEAFF. CDR3 coding DNA: TGTGCCAGCGCGCGTAATAACATAGTTCGCACTGAAGCTTTCTTT.